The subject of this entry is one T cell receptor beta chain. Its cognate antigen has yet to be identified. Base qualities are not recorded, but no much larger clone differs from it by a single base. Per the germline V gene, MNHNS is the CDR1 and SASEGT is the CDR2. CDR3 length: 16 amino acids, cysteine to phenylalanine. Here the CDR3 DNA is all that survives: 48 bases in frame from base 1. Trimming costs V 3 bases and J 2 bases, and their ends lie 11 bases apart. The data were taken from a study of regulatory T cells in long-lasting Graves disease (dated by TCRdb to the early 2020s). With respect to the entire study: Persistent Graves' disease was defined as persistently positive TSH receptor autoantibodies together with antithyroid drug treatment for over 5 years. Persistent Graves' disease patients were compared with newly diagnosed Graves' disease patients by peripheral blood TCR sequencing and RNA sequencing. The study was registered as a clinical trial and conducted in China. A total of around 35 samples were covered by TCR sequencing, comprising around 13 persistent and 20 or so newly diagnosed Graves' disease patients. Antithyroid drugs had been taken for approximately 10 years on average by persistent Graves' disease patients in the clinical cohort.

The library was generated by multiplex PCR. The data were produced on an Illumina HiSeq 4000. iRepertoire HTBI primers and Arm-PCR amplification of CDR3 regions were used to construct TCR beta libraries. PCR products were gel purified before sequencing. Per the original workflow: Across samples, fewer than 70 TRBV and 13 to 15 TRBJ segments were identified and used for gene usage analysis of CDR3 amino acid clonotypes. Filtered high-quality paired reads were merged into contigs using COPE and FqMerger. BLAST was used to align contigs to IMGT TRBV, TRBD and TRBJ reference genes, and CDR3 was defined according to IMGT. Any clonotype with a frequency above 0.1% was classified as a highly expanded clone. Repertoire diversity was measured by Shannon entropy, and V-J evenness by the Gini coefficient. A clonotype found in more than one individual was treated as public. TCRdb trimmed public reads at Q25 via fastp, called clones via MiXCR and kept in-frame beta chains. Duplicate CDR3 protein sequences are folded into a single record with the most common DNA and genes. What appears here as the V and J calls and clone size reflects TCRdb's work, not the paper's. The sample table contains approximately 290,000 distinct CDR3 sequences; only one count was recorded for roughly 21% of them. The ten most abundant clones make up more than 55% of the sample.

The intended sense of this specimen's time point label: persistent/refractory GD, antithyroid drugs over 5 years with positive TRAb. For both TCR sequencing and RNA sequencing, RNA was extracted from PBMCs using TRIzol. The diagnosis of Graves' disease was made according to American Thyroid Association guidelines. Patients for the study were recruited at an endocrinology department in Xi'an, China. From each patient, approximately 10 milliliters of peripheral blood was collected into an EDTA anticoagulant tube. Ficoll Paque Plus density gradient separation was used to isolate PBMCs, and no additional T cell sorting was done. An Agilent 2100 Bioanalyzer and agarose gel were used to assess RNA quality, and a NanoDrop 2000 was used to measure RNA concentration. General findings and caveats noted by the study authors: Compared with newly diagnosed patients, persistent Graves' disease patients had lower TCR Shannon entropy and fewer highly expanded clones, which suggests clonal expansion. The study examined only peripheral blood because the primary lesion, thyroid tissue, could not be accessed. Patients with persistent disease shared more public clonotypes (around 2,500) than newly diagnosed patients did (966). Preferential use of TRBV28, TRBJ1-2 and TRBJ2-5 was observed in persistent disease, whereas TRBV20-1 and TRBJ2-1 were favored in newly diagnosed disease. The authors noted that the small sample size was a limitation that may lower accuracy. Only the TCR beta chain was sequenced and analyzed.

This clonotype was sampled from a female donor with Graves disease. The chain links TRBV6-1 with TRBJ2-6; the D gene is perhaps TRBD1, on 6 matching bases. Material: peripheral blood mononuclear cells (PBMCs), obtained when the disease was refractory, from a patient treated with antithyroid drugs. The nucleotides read TGTGCCAGCAGTGACAGGGGTATGGCTGGGGCCAACGTCCTGACTTTC. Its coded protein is CASSDRGMAGANVLTF.